Following are 28 T cell receptor beta chains from one sample sequenced in a study of PD-L1 blockade in urothelial cancer. Sequenced by immunoSEQ multiplex PCR; TCRdb stores in-frame clones only, minus some. Among around 51,000 clones listed, more than 75% were seen once. The sample was PBMCs, taken around atezolizumab (anti-PD-L1) treatment. The receptor set was obtained from a man between 60 and 75 years old with urothelial cancer.

The chain joins TRBV6-6 to TRBJ1-1; perhaps TRBD1 as D (6 bases). V shed 5 bases and J shed 1 base, with 8 bases lying between them. This CDR3 has 13 amino acids. CDR1 is MNHNY, CDR2 SVGAGI, per germline (reference sequence). This chain's CDR3 is CASSGGRNTEAFF. CDR3 nucleotide sequence: TGTGCCAGCAGTGGGGGCAGGAACACTGAAGCTTTCTTT.

This clone was recorded once. This rearrangement joins TRBV5-1 to TRBJ2-1, with D possibly matching TRBD2 (5 bases). There are 15 residues in the CDR3. Deletions cut 5 bases from V and 0 bases from J, with 12 bases between. Germline CDR1 and CDR2: SGHRS and YFSETQ. The CDR3 sequence: CASRATSGSYNEQFF. The DNA for the CDR3 is TGCGCCAGCAGGGCAACTAGTGGCTCCTACAATGAGCAGTTCTTC.

CDR3 sequence reads: CASSLAGVKNEQFF. The CDR3, as DNA: TGTGCCAGCAGCTTGGCGGGAGTCAAAAATGAGCAGTTCTTC. The chain combines TRBV7-6 with TRBJ2-1; 7 positions match TRBD2. The CDR3 has 14 amino acids. After removal of 3 bases from V and 7 bases from J, the junction contained 6 bases not matched to a gene. The V gene's germline CDR1 is SGHVS and CDR2 FNYEAQ.

This rearrangement joins TRBV7-9 to TRBJ2-3; weak D call: TRBD2 (5 bases). Germline V CDR1 and CDR2: SEHNR, FQNEAQ (reference sequence). The germline V and J ends were trimmed by 6 bases and 2 bases, with 9 bases remaining between them. This CDR3 is built from 13 residues. The CDR3 DNA reads TGTGCCAGCAGACTGGACTTCACAGATACGCAGTATTTT. Amino acids: CASRLDFTDTQYF.

The chain is built from TRBV4-2 and TRBJ1-5; 8 nucleotides line up with TRBD1. Germline lookup yields CDR1 LGHNA and CDR2 YNFKEQ. V lost 3 bases and J lost 7; bases outside the gene matches: 8. There are 15 residues in the CDR3. The CDR3 protein is CASSHHQGARQPQHF. As DNA, the CDR3 is TGTGCCAGCAGCCACCACCAGGGGGCGAGACAGCCCCAGCATTTT.

The J gene is TRBJ1-1, the V gene TRBV13; the D gene is possibly TRBD1 (5 bases). The germline V gene has CDR1 PRHDT and CDR2 FYEKMQ (reference sequence). CDR3 size: 14 residues. The V end lost 3 bases, the J end lost 3 bases, and 11 bases lay between the germline ends. CDR3 amino acids: CASSFLSGDTEAFF. The CDR3 nucleotides are TGTGCCAGCAGCTTCCTCTCGGGGGACACTGAAGCTTTCTTT.

This chain uses TRBV7-9 with TRBJ2-7, with a weak D call TRBD2 (5 bases). Germline CDR1 is SEHNR and CDR2 is FQNEAQ (reference sequence). V lost 0 bases to trimming and J lost 2 bases, with 11 bases between them. The CDR3 consists of 15 residues. The CDR3 nucleotides read TGTGCCAGCAGCTTAGCGGCCCGGGGAACCTACGAGCAGTACTTC. Residues: CASSLAARGTYEQYF.

The rearrangement joins TRBV11-3 to TRBJ2-2; no definite D call. The V and J ends lost 0 bases and 5 bases respectively, with 4 bases between them. Germline loops: CDR1 SGHNT, CDR2 YENEEA. This CDR3 is built from 13 residues. The CDR3 DNA follows: TGTGCCAGCAGCTTAGAAGCAACCGGGGAGCTGTTTTTT. Its translation: CASSLEATGELFF.

The chain links TRBV9 to TRBJ1-2; a possible D gene is TRBD1 (6 bases). The germline gives CDR1 SGDLS, CDR2 YYNGEE. The CDR3 consists of 13 residues. V was pared by 4 bases and J by 8 bases, with 15 bases between. The CDR3 region is CASSSTPGDGYTF. In nucleotides, the CDR3 is TGTGCCAGCAGCTCCACCCCAGGGGACGGCTACACCTTC.

The sample holds one count of this clone. The CDR3 DNA sequence: TGTGCCAGCAGCTCGCGGGACGTTGGGCTTTACGAGCAGTACTTC. Its translation: CASSSRDVGLYEQYF. The chain has TRBV5-6 and TRBJ2-7; perhaps TRBD2 as D (6 bases). The CDR3 runs 15 residues. In germline, CDR1 is SGHDT, CDR2 YYEEEE. Between the trimmed V and J ends, which lost 3 bases and 4 bases, there was a span of 17 bases. The whole variable domain, filled in from reference TRBV5-6 and TRBJ2-7, reads DAGVTQSPTHLIKTRGQQVTLRCSPKSGHDTVSWYQQALGQGPQFIFQYYEEEERQRGNFPDRFSGHQFPNYSSELNVNALLLGDSALYLCASSSRDVGLYEQYFGPGTRLTVT.

J is TRBJ2-1 and V is TRBV19; TRBD2 matches at 7 bases. Germline V gene sequence: CDR1 LNHDA, CDR2 SQIVND (reference sequence). Unmatched junction bases numbered 3, after V lost 1 base and J lost 0 bases. CDR3 length: 16 residues. Here the CDR3 reads CASSIGGGSSYNEQFF. The CDR3 DNA reads as TGTGCCAGTAGTATAGGGGGCGGGAGCTCCTACAATGAGCAGTTCTTC.

This chain joins TRBV2 and TRBJ1-3; D not resolved. Trimming left V 3 bases short and J 0 bases short, with 12 bases between. The germline V gene encodes CDR1 SNHLY and CDR2 FYNNEI. The CDR3 runs to 16 residues. CDR3 bases: TGTGCCAGCAGTGACCCCCGGGGAGTCTCTGGAAACACCATATATTTT. Its protein product is CASSDPRGVSGNTIYF.

This clone has a single count. V usage is TRBV29-1 and J usage is TRBJ2-3; the match to TRBD2 covers 8 bases. V shed 0 bases and J 1 base; nucleotides not matched to a gene: 18. Germline-derived CDR1 and CDR2 are SQVTM and ANQGSEA. There are 20 residues in the CDR3. The CDR3 DNA sequence: TGCAGCGTTGAAGAGGAGACAGAGACTAGCGTATTATGGGGCACAGATACGCAGTATTTT. This codes for CSVEEETETSVLWGTDTQYF.

This chain connects TRBV27 to TRBJ2-1; D possibly corresponds to TRBD1 (6 bases). The V and J ends lost 6 bases and 2 bases respectively, with 17 bases between them. CDR1 and CDR2 (germline): MNHEY, SMNVEV (reference sequence). There are 16 residues in the CDR3. CDR3 coding DNA: TGTGCCAGCAGCAACTCCAGGGGTCCGACCTACAATGAGCAGTTCTTC. Protein: CASSNSRGPTYNEQFF.

The chain links TRBV14 to TRBJ1-4, with 8 bases aligning to TRBD1. V lost 6 bases to trimming and J lost 8 bases; unmatched junction nucleotides: 5. Looked up from germline, CDR1 is SGHDN and CDR2 is FVKESK. This CDR3 contains 13 residues. This CDR3 reads CASRRQGTEKLFF. The CDR3 DNA sequence: TGTGCCAGCAGAAGACAGGGGACCGAAAAACTGTTTTTT.

The V and J genes are TRBV19 and TRBJ1-1; TRBD1 agrees at 11 bases. Germline CDR1 LNHDA, CDR2 SQIVND (reference sequence). Trimming cost V 9 bases and J 10 bases; bases outside gene matches: 4. This CDR3 spans 11 amino acids. The CDR3 DNA reads as TGTGCCAGCGGACAGGGGGCGATAGCTTTCTTT. This gives the protein CASGQGAIAFF. Based on the CDR3 plus reference TRBV19 and TRBJ1-1, the full variable domain is DGGITQSPKYLFRKEGQNVTLSCEQNLNHDAMYWYRQDPGQGLRLIYYSQIVNDFQKGDIAEGYSVSREKKESFPLTVTSAQKNPTAFYLCASGQGAIAFFGQGTRLTVV.

The chain carries TRBV29-1 and TRBJ1-1; TRBD1 matches at 11 bases. The germline gives CDR1 SQVTM, CDR2 ANQGSEA. The V and J ends lost 7 bases and 4 bases, in that order; junction bases with no gene match: 11. The CDR3 sequence is 15 residues long. The CDR3 sequence: CSGGSPGTGGTEAFF. The CDR3 DNA sequence: TGCAGCGGTGGGAGTCCCGGGACAGGGGGCACTGAAGCTTTCTTT.

V gene TRBV11-1 combines with J gene TRBJ2-2; maybe TRBD2 (5 bases). V was pared by 7 bases and J by 3 bases, with 12 bases between. The length of the CDR3 is 14 residues. In germline, CDR1 is SGHAT, CDR2 FQDESV (reference sequence). The CDR3 DNA reads TGTGCCAGCACACCGACGGGGTACACCGGGGAGCTGTTTTTT. Translated: CASTPTGYTGELFF.

The chain uses TRBV20-1 and TRBJ1-2; D is unclear. Trimming removed 4 bases at V and 4 bases at J, with 7 bases between. Germline lookup yields CDR1 DFQATT and CDR2 SNEGSKA (reference sequence). The CDR3 covers 11 residues. In DNA form, the CDR3 reads TGCAGTGCTATTCGGAGCTATGGCTACACCTTC. Protein sequence: CSAIRSYGYTF.

This clone was seen once. The chain employs TRBV5-5 and TRBJ1-1; possible D gene TRBD1, 6 bases. The CDR3 extends over 14 amino acids. Germline CDR1 reads SGHKS; CDR2 reads YYEKEE (reference sequence). V lost 7 bases, J lost 4 bases, and 17 bases lay in between. DNA of the CDR3: TGTGCCAGCGGGGTACAGGGTTTGATCACTGAAGCTTTCTTT. It codes for CASGVQGLITEAFF.

This clone was counted once. V usage is TRBV4-1 and J usage is TRBJ1-1; 11 bases fit TRBD1. V shed 1 base, J shed 6 bases, and the junction held 10 bases outside the gene matches. CDR1 is MGHRA and CDR2 is YSYEKL in the germline V gene. The CDR3 spans 17 residues. The CDR3 DNA reads as TGCGCCAGCAGCCAAGGTTGGGGACAGGGGGTAGGGGCTGAAGCTTTCTTT. Translating it yields CASSQGWGQGVGAEAFF.

CDR3 sequence reads: CASSGGSYNEQFF. The CDR3 DNA sequence: TGTGCCAGTAGCGGGGGGTCCTACAATGAGCAGTTCTTC. V is TRBV19 and J is TRBJ2-1; 7 bases fit TRBD2. This CDR3 spans 13 amino acids. The V and J ends lost 6 bases and 1 base, in that order; junction bases with no gene match: 0. Germline CDR1 is LNHDA and CDR2 is SQIVND (reference sequence).

This chain connects TRBV5-1 to TRBJ2-7; TRBD1 matches 8 bases. CDR1 is SGHRS and CDR2 is YFSETQ in the germline V gene. CDR3 length equals 15 residues. Unmatched junction bases numbered 8, after V lost 4 bases and J lost 2 bases. The CDR3 nucleotides are TGCGCCAGCAGCCGGACAGGGCCGTCAACCTACGAGCAGTACTTC. Amino acids: CASSRTGPSTYEQYF.

This CDR3 reads CASRQGNQPQHF. DNA of the CDR3: TGTGCCAGCAGACAGGGCAATCAGCCCCAGCATTTT. V usage is TRBV6-5 and J usage is TRBJ1-5; the D gene is possibly TRBD1 (5 bases). This CDR3 contains 12 residues. V dropped 6 bases and J dropped 2 bases, with 5 bases sitting between them. The germline V gene encodes CDR1 MNHEY and CDR2 SVGAGI.

The chain combines TRBV7-9 with TRBJ1-1; 8 nucleotides match TRBD1. V was pared by 5 bases and J by 1 base, with 6 bases of the junction left unmatched. This CDR3 has 15 residues. The V gene's germline CDR1 is SEHNR and CDR2 FQNEAQ (reference sequence). This chain's CDR3 is CASSVTGGANTEAFF. DNA for the CDR3: TGTGCCAGCAGCGTAACAGGGGGGGCGAACACTGAAGCTTTCTTT.

The chain carries TRBV19 and TRBJ2-1, with 11 bases that match TRBD2. With 3 bases clipped from V and 5 bases from J, the junction kept 9 bases outside the gene matches. The CDR3 is 17 amino acids. Germline V gene data show CDR1 as LNHDA and CDR2 as SQIVND (reference sequence). The CDR3 region is CASSMLAGGPGDNEQFF. The DNA of the CDR3 is TGTGCCAGTAGTATGCTAGCGGGGGGCCCAGGCGACAATGAGCAGTTCTTC.

J is TRBJ1-2 and V is TRBV2, with 9 bases matching TRBD1. J gave up 4 bases and V 7 bases, and 4 bases lay outside the gene matches. The CDR3 has 13 amino acids. Germline V gene data show CDR1 as SNHLY and CDR2 as FYNNEI. CDR3 in amino acids: CASIGTGSYGYTF. CDR3 nucleotides: TGTGCCAGCATCGGGACAGGGAGCTATGGCTACACCTTC.

The rearrangement joins TRBV6-5 to TRBJ1-5; possibly TRBD1 for D (6 bases). Germline values: CDR1 MNHEY, CDR2 SVGAGI. The CDR3 covers 14 residues. V shed 4 bases and J shed 4 bases, with 11 bases lying between them. The CDR3: CASSSGGANQPQHF. The CDR3 bases are TGTGCCAGCAGTTCCGGGGGGGCGAATCAGCCCCAGCATTTT.